One sample yielded the 6 T cell receptor beta chains listed below, sequenced in a study of blood T cell repertoires in COVID-19. Sequencing used immunoSEQ multiplex PCR; TCRdb keeps in-frame clones, though not all of them. The profile shows approximately 260,000 clones, less than 90% of them singletons. Sequences were obtained from peripheral blood. The receptors come from a man aged 60 to 69 who had recovered from COVID-19.

This sequence joins TRBV5-6 and TRBJ1-4, with 9 positions matching TRBD1. The germline V gene has CDR1 SGHDT and CDR2 YYEEEE. CDR3 size: 14 residues. The ends lost 4 bases at V and 5 bases at J; junction bases unmatched: 3. The CDR3 DNA sequence: TGTGCCAGCAGCATAACAGGGGGCAATGAAAAACTGTTTTTT. This codes for CASSITGGNEKLFF.

V is TRBV19 and J is TRBJ2-3, with D possibly being TRBD2 (5 bases). The CDR3 contains 13 residues. Trimming removed 3 bases from V and 5 bases from J, with 9 bases in between. The germline gives CDR1 LNHDA, CDR2 SQIVND (reference sequence). The CDR3 spells CASSIAGVDTQYF. CDR3 DNA: TGTGCCAGTAGTATCGCCGGGGTAGATACGCAGTATTTT.

CDR3 coding DNA: TGTGCCAGCAGCGCGACTAGCGGGAGGCCCGTCAATGAGCAGTTCTTC. Amino acid sequence: CASSATSGRPVNEQFF. The V and J genes are TRBV27 and TRBJ2-1; TRBD2 matches 13 bases. Trimming took 6 bases from V and 6 from J; bases not matched to a gene: 8. Germline V gives CDR1 MNHEY, CDR2 SMNVEV (reference sequence). CDR3 length: 16 amino acids.

V usage is TRBV4-1 and J usage is TRBJ2-3; the D is unclear. The CDR3 contains 16 residues. Germline values: CDR1 MGHRA, CDR2 YSYEKL. The V and J ends lost 4 bases and 0 bases respectively, with 14 bases between them. This CDR3 is CASSPPLGSSTDTQYF. The DNA for the CDR3 is TGCGCCAGCAGCCCCCCGCTTGGCTCTAGCACAGATACGCAGTATTTT.

In this sample, this clone turned up once. The chain recombines TRBV9 with TRBJ2-7, with TRBD2 matching over 7 bases. Per germline, CDR1 SGDLS and CDR2 YYNGEE. This CDR3 contains 13 residues. V was clipped by 3 bases and J by 3 bases; unmatched bases: 3. CDR3 sequence: CASSGGTNYEQYF. The CDR3 bases are TGTGCCAGCAGCGGGGGGACTAACTACGAGCAGTACTTC.

The rearrangement links TRBV3-1 (or the pseudogene TRBV3-2) to TRBJ1-2; 7 positions agree with TRBD1. V shed 1 base and J 7 bases; nucleotides not matched to a gene: 12. The germline V gene encodes CDR1 LGHDT and CDR2 YNNKEL (reference sequence). The CDR3 is made up of 16 amino acids. Here the CDR3 reads CASSQAAATGSSGYTF. CDR3 DNA: TGTGCCAGCAGCCAAGCCGCCGCGACAGGGTCGAGTGGCTACACCTTC.